Following are 14 T cell receptor beta chains from one sample sequenced in a study of multiple sclerosis patients with progressive multifocal leukoencephalopathy (dated by TCRdb to between 2018 and 2021). Sample time point, as interpreted from the label and publication: around 12 months of natalizumab therapy. This specimen's treatment or condition label, per the study, means: on natalizumab therapy at sampling. The library was generated by the immunoSEQ multiplex PCR assay. Held by TCRdb, this immuneACCESS table contains in-frame sequences only and omits some clones. Under half of the omission traces to an unresolved V gene where checked; the cause of the rest is unknown. Present in this sample are 24,000 or so clones, approximately 90% of which were seen just once. About 2% of the sample rests with the top ten. Source: PBMCs, taken from a patient treated with natalizumab. All receptors come from a man under 40 with multiple sclerosis.

This clone was recorded only once. The V and J genes are TRBV11-3 and TRBJ2-3; D is possibly TRBD2 (5 bases). Looked up from germline, CDR1 is SGHNT and CDR2 is YENEEA. V dropped 3 bases and J dropped 4 bases, with 5 bases sitting between them. The CDR3 totals 12 residues. The chain's CDR3 is CASSLRADTQYF. The CDR3 DNA follows: TGTGCCAGCAGCTTGAGGGCAGATACGCAGTATTTT.

This clone showed up just once. The J gene is TRBJ1-4, the V gene TRBV12-5; 7 positions agree with TRBD1. The ends lost 6 bases at V and 10 bases at J; junction bases unmatched: 11. The germline V gene encodes CDR1 LGHNT and CDR2 FRNRAP. The CDR3 extends over 14 amino acids. The CDR3 coding sequence is TGTGCTAGTGGCCTCGACAGGGCGGTCGGAAAACTGTTTTTT. This codes for CASGLDRAVGKLFF. The full variable domain, with the rest looked up from reference TRBV12-5 and TRBJ1-4, is DARVTQTPRHKVTEMGQEVTMRCQPILGHNTVFWYRQTMMQGLELLAYFRNRAPLDDSGMPKDRFSAEMPDATLATLKIQPSEPRDSAVYFCASGLDRAVGKLFFGSGTQLSVL.

This chain connects TRBV5-4 to TRBJ1-6; no clear D. Germline V gene sequence: CDR1 SGHNT, CDR2 YYREEE (reference sequence). V was clipped by 4 bases and J by 7 bases, with 15 bases between them. The CDR3 loop spans 15 amino acids. The CDR3 loop is CASSSPGLGNSPLHF. The CDR3 DNA reads TGTGCCAGCAGCAGTCCCGGACTGGGGAATTCACCCCTCCACTTT.

CDR3 nucleotides: TGTGCCAGCAGTTGTCCTACAAGGCCCCAGCATTTT. It yields the protein CASSCPTRPQHF. This chain uses TRBV25-1 with TRBJ1-5; unclear D gene. The CDR3 spans 12 residues. With 5 bases removed from V and 9 bases from J, the gap between germline ends came to 11 bases. CDR1 and CDR2 (germline): MGHDK, SYGVNS.

This clone was recorded only once. V is TRBV29-1 and J is TRBJ2-2; a weak D match, TRBD1 (5 bases). Per germline, CDR1 SQVTM and CDR2 ANQGSEA. The CDR3 has 12 amino acids. The V end lost 5 bases, the J end lost 3 bases, and 7 bases lay between the germline ends. CDR3 sequence reads: CSVLGDTGELFF. CDR3 in DNA: TGCAGCGTTTTAGGGGACACCGGGGAGCTGTTTTTT.

V gene TRBV27 combines with J gene TRBJ1-3; tentatively, D is TRBD1 (5 bases). This CDR3 region has 17 residues. The germline V and J ends were trimmed by 2 bases and 0 bases, with 14 bases remaining between them. Germline CDR1 MNHEY, CDR2 SMNVEV (reference sequence). The CDR3 DNA is TGTGCCAGCAGTTTAAGTGCAGGGCGCCTCTCTGGAAACACCATATATTTT. Translation gives CASSLSAGRLSGNTIYF.

CDR3 bases: TGTGCCAGCAGCCGCGGGGATACGCAGTATTTT. Protein product: CASSRGDTQYF. The chain is built from TRBV14 and TRBJ2-3, with D perhaps matching TRBD2 (5 bases). The CDR3 is 11 amino acids. The V gene's germline CDR1 is SGHDN and CDR2 FVKESK. Trimming cost V 4 bases and J 6 bases, with 5 bases left between them.

V and J are TRBV19 and TRBJ2-2; 7 bases align to TRBD1. J was trimmed by 8 bases and V by 6 bases; bases with no gene match: 9. Germline V lookup: CDR1 LNHDA, CDR2 SQIVND (reference sequence). The CDR3 has 14 residues. Here the CDR3 DNA reads TGTGCCAGTAGAGACAGGGTGGCGAGAGGGGAGCTGTTTTTT. This codes for CASRDRVARGELFF.

This chain joins TRBV19 and TRBJ1-1; D is ambiguous. Germline values: CDR1 LNHDA, CDR2 SQIVND (reference sequence). Trimming cost V 6 bases and J 5 bases, with 16 bases left between them. This CDR3 comprises 14 residues. The CDR3 DNA reads TGTGCCAGTAGGATATCTCTTCGTGGAACTGAAGCTTTCTTT. Its protein is CASRISLRGTEAFF.

The chain employs TRBV10-1 and TRBJ2-7; D not certain. The CDR3 has 11 residues. The ends were cut back, 6 bases at V and 2 bases at J, with 5 bases in the middle. CDR1 and CDR2 from the germline V gene are WNHNN and SYGVQD (reference sequence). The CDR3 loop is CASRPPYEQYV. CDR3 nucleotide sequence: TGCGCCAGCAGGCCTCCCTACGAGCAGTACGTC.

This clone has a single count. V gene TRBV5-1 combines with J gene TRBJ2-1, with 7 bases aligning to TRBD1. This CDR3 is 16 amino acids long. J lost 0 bases, V lost 2 bases, and 5 bases had no gene match. Germline V gene sequence: CDR1 SGHRS, CDR2 YFSETQ. The CDR3 spells CASSLPRDSSYNEQFF. CDR3 nucleotide sequence: TGCGCCAGCAGCTTACCCCGGGACAGCTCCTACAATGAGCAGTTCTTC.

The chain has TRBV13 and TRBJ1-5, with D unclear. The V end lost 2 bases, the J end lost 4 bases, and 15 bases lay between the germline ends. Germline CDR1 and CDR2: PRHDT and FYEKMQ (reference sequence). CDR3 size: 16 residues. CDR3 in amino acids: CASSLKGRGPNQPQHF. CDR3 DNA: TGTGCCAGCAGCTTAAAGGGCAGAGGGCCGAATCAGCCCCAGCATTTT.

The gene calls are TRBV9 and TRBJ1-3; perhaps TRBD1 as D (6 bases). The CDR3 has 14 amino acids. V was shortened by 6 bases and J by 4 bases, with 14 bases between the two germline ends. Germline CDR1 and CDR2: SGDLS and YYNGEE. CDR3 amino acids: CASTRQVTGNTIYF. DNA for the CDR3: TGTGCCAGCACCAGACAGGTAACCGGAAACACCATATATTTT.

This chain connects TRBV11-3 to TRBJ2-1; 8 bases line up with TRBD2. The CDR3 is made up of 13 amino acids. V trimming: 2 bases; J trimming: 13 bases; junction bases outside the gene matches: 7. CDR1 is SGHNT and CDR2 is YENEEA in the germline V gene. The CDR3 DNA reads TGTGCCAGCAGCTTAACCACTAGCGGAATACAGTTCTTC. Its translation is CASSLTTSGIQFF.